These 15 T cell receptor beta chains share one sample of origin, sequenced in a study of Graves' ophthalmopathy and Graves' hyperthyroidism. As the template, RNA transcripts were used to amplify TCR beta CDR3 regions. HTBI-primed first-round RT-PCR preceded second-round multiplex PCR. Each CDR3 protein is one row after TCRdb ran MiXCR on the multiplex PCR reads. The sample comprises hundreds of thousands of distinct CDR3 sequences, 20% to 25% of which are singletons, and around 6.9% rests with the top ten. The specimen sequenced was peripheral blood. The receptors originated from a woman between 18 and 30 years old with stable Graves' hyperthyroidism. Some clones in this sample may be carry-over from other donors' samples.

This clonotype was observed at least ten times. The chain couples TRBV10-3 to TRBJ2-7; D possibly matches TRBD1 or TRBD2 (5 bases each). V lost 6 bases and J 3 bases, leaving 15 bases between the germline ends. Germline lookup yields CDR1 ENHRY and CDR2 SYGVKD. The CDR3 is made up of 14 amino acids. The CDR3 nucleotides read TGTGCCATCAGAGAACCGGGACCAAGCTACGAGCAGTACTTC. As protein: CAIREPGPSYEQYF.

The rearrangement links TRBV12-3 or TRBV12-4 to TRBJ2-7; possibly TRBD2 for D (5 bases). The CDR3 length is 14 residues. Trimming shortened V by 2 bases and J by 4 bases, and 12 bases separated the two germline ends. CDR3 amino acids: CASSLSPRGYEQYF. Here the CDR3 DNA reads TGTGCCAGCAGTTTAAGTCCTCGGGGTTACGAGCAGTACTTC.

This clonotype was counted ten times or more. This chain links TRBV27 with TRBJ1-1, with D tentatively TRBD1 (5 bases). Germline loops: CDR1 MNHEY, CDR2 SMNVEV (reference sequence). The CDR3 is 15 amino acids. V was clipped by 4 bases and J by 10 bases, with 22 bases between them. CDR3 coding DNA: TGTGCCAGCAGTTCCCTTATTGAACACCACGGGGGAGCTTTCTTT. Protein sequence: CASSSLIEHHGGAFF.

J is TRBJ1-1 and V is TRBV6-1; no firm D call. The CDR3 is made up of 12 amino acids. Germline V gene data show CDR1 as MNHNS and CDR2 as SASEGT. Deletions cut 6 bases from V and 2 bases from J, with 7 bases between. CDR3 coding DNA: TGTGCCAGCAGGAGGCCAAACACTGAAGCTTTCTTT. This translates into CASRRPNTEAFF.

V is TRBV9 and J is TRBJ2-2; tentative D call: TRBD2 (6 bases). From germline, CDR1 is SGDLS and CDR2 YYNGEE. This CDR3 region has 16 residues. Trimming removed 1 base at V and 5 bases at J, with 15 bases between. The CDR3 DNA sequence: TGTGCCAGCAGCGTAACCGTGGGGACTTCTACCGGGGAGCTGTTTTTT. Its protein product is CASSVTVGTSTGELFF.

This rearrangement joins TRBV6-1 to TRBJ2-7; D possibly corresponds to TRBD2 (5 bases). CDR3 length: 14 amino acids. V shed 5 bases and J shed 3 bases, with 14 bases lying between them. Per the germline V gene, CDR1 is MNHNS and CDR2 is SASEGT. The CDR3 DNA reads TGTGCCAGCAGTCGGGCGGGCAGTAACTACGAGCAGTACTTC. This codes for CASSRAGSNYEQYF.

This clonotype was seen at least ten times. The genes are TRBV6-1 and TRBJ1-2, with D hard to call. The germline V gene has CDR1 MNHNS and CDR2 SASEGT. The CDR3 spans 14 residues. V lost 6 bases, J lost 4 bases, and 15 bases lay in between. The CDR3 spells CASRPALDGYGYTF. The CDR3, as DNA: TGTGCCAGCAGGCCGGCCCTGGACGGCTATGGCTACACCTTC.

The V and J genes are TRBV15 and TRBJ1-5; D is perhaps TRBD1 (6 bases). CDR3 length equals 14 residues. The ends were cut back, 7 bases at V and 1 base at J, with 11 bases in the middle. Per the germline V gene, CDR1 is LNHNV and CDR2 is YYDKDF (reference sequence). CDR3 DNA: TGTGCCACCACCCGAGACAGGAGCAATCAGCCCCAGCATTTT. It codes for CATTRDRSNQPQHF.

This clonotype has only a few counts. The chain links TRBV4-1 to TRBJ1-5; D not certain. The CDR3 spans 16 residues. Germline V gene lookup returns CDR1 MGHRA and CDR2 YSYEKL. Trimming cost V 0 bases and J 0 bases, with 9 bases left between them. CDR3: CASSQERGYSNQPQHF. CDR3 DNA: TGCGCCAGCAGCCAAGAGCGAGGATATAGCAATCAGCCCCAGCATTTT.

This clonotype came up once. This chain links TRBV12-3 or TRBV12-4 with TRBJ1-5; the D gene is possibly TRBD1 (6 bases). V was cut by 5 bases and J by 8 bases, with 16 bases left in between. The CDR3 covers 14 residues. CDR3 region: CASSDHAGAKPQHF. The CDR3, as DNA: TGTGCCAGCAGTGACCATGCAGGGGCAAAGCCCCAGCATTTT.

This clonotype was counted a few times. V usage is TRBV12-3 or TRBV12-4 and J usage is TRBJ1-1, with unresolved D. V was shortened by 4 bases and J by 7 bases, with 16 bases between the two germline ends. This CDR3 has 14 residues. The CDR3 coding sequence is TGTGCCAGCAGTTCATACAGCTCGAGGAATGAAGCTTTCTTT. Protein sequence: CASSSYSSRNEAFF.

This clonotype was detected only a few times. V and J are TRBV20-1 and TRBJ2-2; no definite D call. V was cut by 4 bases and J by 9 bases, with 15 bases left in between. The CDR3 length is 13 residues. Germline V lookup: CDR1 DFQATT, CDR2 SNEGSKA (reference sequence). The CDR3 nucleotides read TGCAGTGCTATGAAACAGTGGGCGTGGGAGCTGTTTTTT. Translation: CSAMKQWAWELFF.

This clonotype occurred many times. The chain joins TRBV6-5 to TRBJ1-3; D remains ambiguous. V gave up 7 bases and J gave up 2 bases, with 15 bases separating them. The V gene's germline CDR1 is MNHEY and CDR2 SVGAGI. The CDR3 spans 15 residues. The CDR3 nucleotides read TGTGCCAGCACCCAAGAGAGGACCCCTGGAAACACCATATATTTT. Amino acids: CASTQERTPGNTIYF.

The CDR3 DNA sequence: TGTGCCAGCAGCTTAGATGCAGGGGGCCTCGTCCGGCCCCAGCATTTT. It is translated as CASSLDAGGLVRPQHF. The rearrangement joins TRBV11-2 to TRBJ1-5, with 8 positions matching TRBD1. The V gene's germline CDR1 is SGHAT and CDR2 FQNNGV. Trimming cost V 0 bases and J 9 bases; bases outside gene matches: 10. The CDR3 is 16 amino acids.

This clonotype has ten or more counts. This chain joins TRBV10-3 and TRBJ1-1; D unresolved. Trimming shortened V by 3 bases and J by 2 bases, and 7 bases separated the two germline ends. CDR1 ENHRY and CDR2 SYGVKD come from the germline V gene. The CDR3 has 13 amino acids. This CDR3 reads CAISEGRNTEAFF. The CDR3 coding sequence is TGTGCCATCAGTGAAGGGCGAAACACTGAAGCTTTCTTT.